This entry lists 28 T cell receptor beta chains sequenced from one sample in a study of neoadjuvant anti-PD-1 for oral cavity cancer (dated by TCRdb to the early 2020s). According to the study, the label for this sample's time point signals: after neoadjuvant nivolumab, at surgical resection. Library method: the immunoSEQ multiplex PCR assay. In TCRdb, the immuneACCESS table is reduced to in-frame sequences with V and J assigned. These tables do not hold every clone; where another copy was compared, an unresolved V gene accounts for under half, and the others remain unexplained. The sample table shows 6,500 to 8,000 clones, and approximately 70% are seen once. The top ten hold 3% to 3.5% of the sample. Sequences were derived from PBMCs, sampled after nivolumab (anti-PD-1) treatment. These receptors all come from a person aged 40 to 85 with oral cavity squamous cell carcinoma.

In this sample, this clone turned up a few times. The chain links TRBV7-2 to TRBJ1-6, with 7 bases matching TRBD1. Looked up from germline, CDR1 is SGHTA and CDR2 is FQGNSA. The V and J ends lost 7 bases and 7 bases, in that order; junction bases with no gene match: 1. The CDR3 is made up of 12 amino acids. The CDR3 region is CASTQGNSPLHF. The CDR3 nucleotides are TGTGCCAGCACACAGGGGAATTCACCCCTCCACTTT.

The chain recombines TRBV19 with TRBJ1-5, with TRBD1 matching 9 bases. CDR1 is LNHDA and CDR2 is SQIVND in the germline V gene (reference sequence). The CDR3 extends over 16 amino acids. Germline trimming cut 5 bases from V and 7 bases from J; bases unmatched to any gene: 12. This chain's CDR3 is CASSARGQGPKQPQHF. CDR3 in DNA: TGTGCCAGTAGTGCCAGGGGACAGGGCCCAAAGCAGCCCCAGCATTTT.

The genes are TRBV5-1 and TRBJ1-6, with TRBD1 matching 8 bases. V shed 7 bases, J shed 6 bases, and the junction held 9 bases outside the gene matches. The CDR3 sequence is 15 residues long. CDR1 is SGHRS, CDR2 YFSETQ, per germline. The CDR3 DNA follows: TGCGCCAGCTCCCGGTCCGGACAGGGTAATTCACCCCTCCACTTT. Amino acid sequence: CASSRSGQGNSPLHF.

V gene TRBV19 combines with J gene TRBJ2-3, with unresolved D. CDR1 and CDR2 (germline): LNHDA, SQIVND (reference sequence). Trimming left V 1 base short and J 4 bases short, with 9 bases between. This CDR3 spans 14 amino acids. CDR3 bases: TGTGCCAGTAGTATAGGATCCGCGTCAGATACGCAGTATTTT. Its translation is CASSIGSASDTQYF.

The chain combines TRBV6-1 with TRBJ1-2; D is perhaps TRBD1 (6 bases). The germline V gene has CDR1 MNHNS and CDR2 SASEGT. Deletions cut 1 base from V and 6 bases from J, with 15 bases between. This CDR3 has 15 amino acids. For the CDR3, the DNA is TGTGCCAGCAGTGAAGGAGAGGGGGGCGCCCATGGCTACACCTTC. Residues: CASSEGEGGAHGYTF.

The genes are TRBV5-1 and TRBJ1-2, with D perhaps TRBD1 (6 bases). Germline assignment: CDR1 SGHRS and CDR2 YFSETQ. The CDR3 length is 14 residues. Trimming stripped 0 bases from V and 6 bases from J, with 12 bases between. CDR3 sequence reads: CASSLGFDRHGYTF. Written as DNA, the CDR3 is TGCGCCAGCAGCTTGGGCTTTGACAGGCATGGCTACACCTTC.

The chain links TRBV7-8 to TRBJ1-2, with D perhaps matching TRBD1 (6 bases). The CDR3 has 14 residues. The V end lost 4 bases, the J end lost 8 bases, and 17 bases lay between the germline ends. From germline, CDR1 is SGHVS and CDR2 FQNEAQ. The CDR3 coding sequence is TGTGCCAGCAGCTCAGCAATCCAGGGGAGAGGCTACACCTTC. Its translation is CASSSAIQGRGYTF.

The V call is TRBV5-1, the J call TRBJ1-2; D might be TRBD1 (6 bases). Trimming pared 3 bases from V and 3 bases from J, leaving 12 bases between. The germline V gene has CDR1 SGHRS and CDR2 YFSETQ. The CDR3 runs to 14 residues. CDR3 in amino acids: CASSSEQGDYGYTF. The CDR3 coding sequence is TGCGCCAGCAGCTCCGAACAGGGAGACTATGGCTACACCTTC.

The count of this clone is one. CDR3 protein: CASSMGTAYYGYTF. Written as DNA, the CDR3 is TGTGCCAGTAGTATGGGGACAGCCTACTATGGCTACACCTTC. The gene calls are TRBV19 and TRBJ1-2, with 7 bases identical to TRBD1. From germline, CDR1 is LNHDA and CDR2 SQIVND (reference sequence). CDR3 length equals 14 residues. J was trimmed by 3 bases and V by 3 bases; bases with no gene match: 4.

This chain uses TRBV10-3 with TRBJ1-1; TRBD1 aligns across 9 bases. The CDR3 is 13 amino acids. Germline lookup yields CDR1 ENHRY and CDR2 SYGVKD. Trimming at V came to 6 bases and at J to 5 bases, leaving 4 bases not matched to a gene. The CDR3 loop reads CAISWDRATEAFF. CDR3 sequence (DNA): TGTGCCATCAGCTGGGACAGGGCTACTGAAGCTTTCTTT.

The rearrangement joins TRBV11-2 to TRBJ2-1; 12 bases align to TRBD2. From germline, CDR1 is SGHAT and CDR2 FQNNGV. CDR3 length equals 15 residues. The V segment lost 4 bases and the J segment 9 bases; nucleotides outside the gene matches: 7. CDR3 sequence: CASSSLAGGHSEQFF. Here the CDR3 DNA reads TGTGCCAGCAGCTCCCTAGCGGGGGGGCATAGTGAGCAGTTCTTC.

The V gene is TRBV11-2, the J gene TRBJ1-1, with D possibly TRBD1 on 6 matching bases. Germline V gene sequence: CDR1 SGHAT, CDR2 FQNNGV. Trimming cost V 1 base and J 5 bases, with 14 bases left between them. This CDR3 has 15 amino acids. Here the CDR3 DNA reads TGTGCCAGCAGCTTAGGTGGAGGGGGAGGGACTGAAGCTTTCTTT. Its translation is CASSLGGGGGTEAFF.

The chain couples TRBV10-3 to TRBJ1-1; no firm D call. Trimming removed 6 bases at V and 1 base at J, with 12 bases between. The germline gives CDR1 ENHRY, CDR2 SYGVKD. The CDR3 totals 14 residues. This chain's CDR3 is CAIREGWRNTEAFF. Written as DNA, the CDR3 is TGTGCCATCAGGGAGGGCTGGCGGAACACTGAAGCTTTCTTT.

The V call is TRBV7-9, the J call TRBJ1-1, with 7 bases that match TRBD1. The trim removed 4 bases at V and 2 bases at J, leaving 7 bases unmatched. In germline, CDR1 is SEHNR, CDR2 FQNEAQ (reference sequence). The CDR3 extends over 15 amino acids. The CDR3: CASSSGDSPNTEAFF. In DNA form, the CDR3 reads TGTGCCAGCAGCTCTGGGGACAGTCCTAACACTGAAGCTTTCTTT.

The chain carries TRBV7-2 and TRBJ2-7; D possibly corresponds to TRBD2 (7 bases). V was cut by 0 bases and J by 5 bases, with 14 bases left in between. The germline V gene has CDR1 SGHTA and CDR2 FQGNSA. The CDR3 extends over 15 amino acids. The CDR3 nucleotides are TGTGCCAGCAGCTTAGCGCGCGGGGGCCGCAACGAGCAGTACTTC. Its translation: CASSLARGGRNEQYF.

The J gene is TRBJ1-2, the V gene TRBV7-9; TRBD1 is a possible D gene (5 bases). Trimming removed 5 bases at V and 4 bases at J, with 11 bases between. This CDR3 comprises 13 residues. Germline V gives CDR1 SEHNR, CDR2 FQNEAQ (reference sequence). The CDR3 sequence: CASSPAGTYGYTF. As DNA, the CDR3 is TGTGCCAGCAGCCCCGCGGGGACCTATGGCTACACCTTC.

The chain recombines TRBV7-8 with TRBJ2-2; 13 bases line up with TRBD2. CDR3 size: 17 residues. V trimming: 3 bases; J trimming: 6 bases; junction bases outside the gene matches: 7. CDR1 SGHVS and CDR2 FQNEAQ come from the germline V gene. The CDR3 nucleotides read TGTGCCAGCAGCTTTCGTTTTGGACTAGCGGGGGCCGGGGAGCTGTTTTTT. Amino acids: CASSFRFGLAGAGELFF. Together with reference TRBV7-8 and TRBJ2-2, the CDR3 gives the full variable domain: GAGVSQSPRYKVAKRGQDVALRCDPISGHVSLFWYQQALGQGPEFLTYFQNEAQLDKSGLPSDRFFAERPEGSVSTLKIQRTQQEDSAVYLCASSFRFGLAGAGELFFGEGSRLTVL.

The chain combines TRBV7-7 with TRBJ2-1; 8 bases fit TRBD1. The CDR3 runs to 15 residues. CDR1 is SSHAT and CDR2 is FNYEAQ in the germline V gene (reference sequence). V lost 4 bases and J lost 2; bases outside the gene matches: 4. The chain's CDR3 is CASSSDRDAYNEQFF. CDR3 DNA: TGTGCCAGCAGCTCGGACAGGGACGCCTACAATGAGCAGTTCTTC.

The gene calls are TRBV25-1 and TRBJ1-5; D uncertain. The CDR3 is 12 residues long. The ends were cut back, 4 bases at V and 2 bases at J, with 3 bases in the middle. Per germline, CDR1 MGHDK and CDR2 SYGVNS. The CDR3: CASSAGNQPQHF. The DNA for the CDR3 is TGTGCCAGCAGTGCAGGCAATCAGCCCCAGCATTTT.

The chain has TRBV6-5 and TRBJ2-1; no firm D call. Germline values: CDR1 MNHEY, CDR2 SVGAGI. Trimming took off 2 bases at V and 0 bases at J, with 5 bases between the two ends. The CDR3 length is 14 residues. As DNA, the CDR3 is TGTGCCAGCAGTTACAGGGACTCCTACAATGAGCAGTTCTTC. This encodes CASSYRDSYNEQFF.

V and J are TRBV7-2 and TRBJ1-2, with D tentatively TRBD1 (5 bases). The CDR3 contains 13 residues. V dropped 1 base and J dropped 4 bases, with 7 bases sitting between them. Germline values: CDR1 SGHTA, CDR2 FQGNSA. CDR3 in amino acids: CASSLGQSYGYTF. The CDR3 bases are TGTGCCAGCAGCTTAGGACAGAGCTATGGCTACACCTTC. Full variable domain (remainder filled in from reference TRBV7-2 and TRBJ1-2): GAGVSQSPSNKVTEKGKDVELRCDPISGHTALYWYRQSLGQGLEFLIYFQGNSAPDKSGLPSDRFSAERTGGSVSTLTIQRTQQEDSAVYLCASSLGQSYGYTFGSGTRLTVV.

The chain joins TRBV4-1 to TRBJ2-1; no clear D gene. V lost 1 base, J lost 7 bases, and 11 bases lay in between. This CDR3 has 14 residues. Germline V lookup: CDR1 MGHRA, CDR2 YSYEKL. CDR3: CASSQVMMRNEQFF. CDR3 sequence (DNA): TGCGCCAGCAGCCAAGTTATGATGAGGAATGAGCAGTTCTTC.

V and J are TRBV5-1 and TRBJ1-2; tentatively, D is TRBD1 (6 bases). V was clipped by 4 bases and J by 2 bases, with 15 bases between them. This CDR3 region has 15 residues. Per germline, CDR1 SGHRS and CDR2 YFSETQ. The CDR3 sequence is CASSPGPTGNYGYTF. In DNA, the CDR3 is TGCGCCAGCAGCCCAGGACCGACAGGAAACTATGGCTACACCTTC.

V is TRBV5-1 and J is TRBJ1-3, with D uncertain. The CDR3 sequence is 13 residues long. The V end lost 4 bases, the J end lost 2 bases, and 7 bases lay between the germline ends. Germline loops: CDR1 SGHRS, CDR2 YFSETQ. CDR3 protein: CASSPPTGNTIYF. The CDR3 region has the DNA TGCGCCAGCAGCCCACCAACTGGAAACACCATATATTTT.

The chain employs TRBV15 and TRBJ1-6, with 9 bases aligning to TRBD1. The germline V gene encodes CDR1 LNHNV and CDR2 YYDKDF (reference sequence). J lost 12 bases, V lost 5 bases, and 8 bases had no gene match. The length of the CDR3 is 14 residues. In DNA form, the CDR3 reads TGTGCCACCAGCTACGACAGGGGGATTCGACCCCTCCACTTT. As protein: CATSYDRGIRPLHF.

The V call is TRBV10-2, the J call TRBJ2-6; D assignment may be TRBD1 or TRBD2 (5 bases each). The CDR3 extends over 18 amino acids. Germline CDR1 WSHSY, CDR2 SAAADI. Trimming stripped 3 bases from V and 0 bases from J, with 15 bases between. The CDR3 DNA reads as TGCGCCAGCAGTGAAGTCGGGGCGCTACTCTCTGGGGCCAACGTCCTGACTTTC. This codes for CASSEVGALLSGANVLTF.

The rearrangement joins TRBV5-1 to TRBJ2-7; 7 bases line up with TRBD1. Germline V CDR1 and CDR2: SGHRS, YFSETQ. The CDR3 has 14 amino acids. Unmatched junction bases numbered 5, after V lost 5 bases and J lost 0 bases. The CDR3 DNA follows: TGCGCCAGCAGACAGGGGCCTTCCTCCTACGAGCAGTACTTC. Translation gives CASRQGPSSYEQYF.

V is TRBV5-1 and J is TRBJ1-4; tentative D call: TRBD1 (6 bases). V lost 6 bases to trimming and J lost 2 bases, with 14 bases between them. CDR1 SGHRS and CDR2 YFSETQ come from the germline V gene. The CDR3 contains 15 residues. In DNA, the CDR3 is TGCGCCAGCACTAGGGGGACGGAGACTAATGAAAAACTGTTTTTT. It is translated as CASTRGTETNEKLFF.